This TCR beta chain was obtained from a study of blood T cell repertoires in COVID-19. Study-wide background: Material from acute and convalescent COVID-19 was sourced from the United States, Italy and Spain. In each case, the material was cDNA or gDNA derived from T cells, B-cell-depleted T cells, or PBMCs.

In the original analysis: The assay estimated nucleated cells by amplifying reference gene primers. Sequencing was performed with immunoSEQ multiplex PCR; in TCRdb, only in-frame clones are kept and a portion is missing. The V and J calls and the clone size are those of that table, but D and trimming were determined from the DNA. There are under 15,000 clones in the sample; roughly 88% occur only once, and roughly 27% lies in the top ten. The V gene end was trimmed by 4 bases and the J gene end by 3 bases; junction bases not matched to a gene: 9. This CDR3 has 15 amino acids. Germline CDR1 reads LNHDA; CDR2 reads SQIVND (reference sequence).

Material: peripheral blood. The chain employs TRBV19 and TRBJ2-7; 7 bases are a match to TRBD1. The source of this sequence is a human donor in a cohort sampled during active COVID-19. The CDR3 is CASSSYRDRSYEQYF. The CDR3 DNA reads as TGTGCCAGTAGTAGCTACAGGGACAGAAGCTACGAGCAGTACTTC.